This TCR beta chain derives from a study of blood T cell repertoires in COVID-19. Study-level background: Spain, Italy and the United States supplied samples that represented acute and convalescent COVID-19.

Each recovered donor of Cohort 3 presented with two negative PCRs, clearance, or symptom resolution. Original handling: Nucleated cell counts were estimated from reference gene primer amplification. The method was immunoSEQ multiplex PCR; TCRdb's version includes in-frame clones alone and lacks a portion of them. The DNA was the basis for D and trimming; V, J and clone size are from that table. Of more than 350,000 clones listed, just under 90% were seen once; the top ten hold roughly 9.4%. The material sequenced was PBMCs or T cells enriched from blood (not recorded which). The sequence derives from a woman aged 50 to 65 who had recovered from COVID-19.

CDR3 amino acids: CASSLGQGLGQPQHF. As DNA, the CDR3 is TGCGCCAGCAGCTTGGGACAGGGGCTGGGACAGCCCCAGCATTTT. The J gene is TRBJ1-5, the V gene TRBV5-1; 8 nucleotides align to TRBD1. The length of the CDR3 is 15 residues. The germline gives CDR1 SGHRS, CDR2 YFSETQ. The V and J ends lost 0 bases and 7 bases, in that order; junction bases with no gene match: 6.